This is a list of T cell receptor beta chains from one sample in a study of control samples from healthy donors and cancer patients. TCRdb keeps only in-frame clones here, not all; method: immunoSEQ multiplex PCR. The table shows under 85,000 clones, with approximately 84% occurring only once. Sequencing used PBMCs. The receptors were sampled from a woman aged 45 to 65 with lung cancer. Each CDR3 is given without its conserved first and last residue. Each record gives: CDR3 length, J gene, V gene, CDR3 protein.

13	TRBJ2-1	TRBV7-2	ASSLGATEYNEQF
14	TRBJ2-6	TRBV5-1	ASSGNRGAGANVLT
11	TRBJ1-1	TRBV7-2	ASSLRRGTEAF
10	TRBJ2-3	TRBV24-1	ATSDRLNTQY
12	TRBJ2-2	TRBV11-3	ASSLDPVTGELF
13	TRBJ1-2	TRBV19	ASSPTGTGNYGYT
12	TRBJ1-2	TRBV6-1	ASSESGDYYGYT
13	TRBJ2-7	TRBV5-1	ASSLQWDREYEQY
14	TRBJ2-7	TRBV4-3	ASSQTAGTGGWEQY
11	TRBJ2-7	TRBV2	ASNERNPIEQY
15	TRBJ1-5	TRBV5-5	ASSLYQVGGDNQPQH
13	TRBJ1-5	TRBV5-1	ASSLGQYSNQPQH
13	TRBJ2-1	TRBV11-3	ASSRRQGSYNEQF
12	TRBJ1-2	TRBV28	ASIADPGQGAAT
13	TRBJ1-1	TRBV11-2	ATLGTTGTNTEAF
12	TRBJ2-5	TRBV3-1/TRBV3-2	ASSQALEGGTQY
10	TRBJ1-5	TRBV10-3	AISEPPGPQH
15	TRBJ2-3	TRBV11-2	ASSTGTGALSTDTQY
12	TRBJ1-1	TRBV2	ASSEEGWFTEAF
11	TRBJ1-5	TRBV12-3/TRBV12-4	ASSFRVDQPQH
12	TRBJ2-6	TRBV6-2/TRBV6-3	ASSPSGGANVLT
12	TRBJ1-1	TRBV6-5	ASSIQGGNTEAF
14	TRBJ1-1	TRBV19	ASSIPYLGRNTEAF
11	TRBJ1-1	TRBV6-2/TRBV6-3	ASGRDLNTEAF
13	TRBJ2-7	TRBV20-1	SASDTGTGSHEQY
12	TRBJ2-2	TRBV5-6	ASSLSRSTGELF
13	TRBJ2-5	TRBV7-7	ASSSGTSEQETQY
12	TRBJ1-6	TRBV7-3	ASSLGPWDSPLH
12	TRBJ1-2	TRBV9	ASSGRDRDYGYT
14	TRBJ1-1	TRBV5-1	ASSLAGVRGSPEAF
10	TRBJ1-6	TRBV14	ASSPADSPLH
13	TRBJ2-2	TRBV5-1	ASSLVVELVGELF
11	TRBJ1-2	TRBV29-1	SVEDYGTSGYT
10	TRBJ1-2	TRBV6-5	ASSRAGLGYT
9	TRBJ2-7	TRBV29-1	SALSSYEQY
11	TRBJ1-5	TRBV3-1/TRBV3-2	ASSPTYNQPQH
12	TRBJ1-3	TRBV5-1	ASSLDLSGNTIY
13	TRBJ1-3	TRBV7-2	ASSPISSFGNTIY
13	TRBJ1-1	TRBV6-5	ASSFFRVPIAEAF
12	TRBJ2-5	TRBV19	ASSIVGESKTQY
18	TRBJ1-1	TRBV28	ASSHPVLDWDRGLLTEAF
11	TRBJ1-2	TRBV24-1	ATSGDNYYGYT
9	TRBJ2-3	TRBV7-9	ASSLVDTQY
18	TRBJ1-6	TRBV21-1	ASSKRMKRADYRSHSPLH
14	TRBJ2-3	TRBV6-1	ASSDPRDRITDTQY
14	TRBJ1-2	TRBV19	ASSRGDAWDNYGYT
12	TRBJ1-5	TRBV7-2	ASSLQGGNQPQH
10	TRBJ1-2	TRBV12-3/TRBV12-4	ASRRQASGYT
12	TRBJ2-5	TRBV5-1	ASSLQGARETQY